Sequencing of this TCR beta chain was carried out in a study of tumor and adjacent non-tumor tissue in lung cancer. Study in general: Patients comprised 12 adenocarcinoma, a couple of squamous cell carcinoma and 1 small cell lung cancer. Aged roughly 31 to 76 years, patients included roughly ten men and a handful of women with stage I to III disease. Study findings and constraints: Tumor tissue had significantly higher TCR diversity than normal lung. Top 100 clones took a larger repertoire share in normal lung.

Germline V CDR1 and CDR2: SQVTM, ANQGSEA. Ends included, the CDR3 has 11 residues. A modified ARM-PCR protocol with three rounds of nested PCR amplified TCRbeta. From the multiplex PCR reads, TCRdb called clonotypes with MiXCR, one entry per CDR3 protein. Of 100,000 or so distinct CDR3 sequences in the sample, approximately 65% are singletons; the top ten hold roughly a fifth. Details on this clonotype: The antigen is undetermined. No conserved phenylalanine or tryptophan is present at the end of the CDR3, so a read error is the likely explanation. The DNA is omitted, as the CDR3 cannot be located on it reliably, and the CDR3 follows TCRdb's listing.

No cell sorting was done before RNA was extracted from the tissue. Distant lung tissue was collected more than 3 cm away from the tumor edge. The sequencing sample was made of distant non-tumor lung tissue. The origin of this receptor is a man aged 25 to 40 with non-small cell lung cancer. The chain links TRBV29-1 to TRBJ1-2. The CDR3 loop reads CSVEQEYGHTL.